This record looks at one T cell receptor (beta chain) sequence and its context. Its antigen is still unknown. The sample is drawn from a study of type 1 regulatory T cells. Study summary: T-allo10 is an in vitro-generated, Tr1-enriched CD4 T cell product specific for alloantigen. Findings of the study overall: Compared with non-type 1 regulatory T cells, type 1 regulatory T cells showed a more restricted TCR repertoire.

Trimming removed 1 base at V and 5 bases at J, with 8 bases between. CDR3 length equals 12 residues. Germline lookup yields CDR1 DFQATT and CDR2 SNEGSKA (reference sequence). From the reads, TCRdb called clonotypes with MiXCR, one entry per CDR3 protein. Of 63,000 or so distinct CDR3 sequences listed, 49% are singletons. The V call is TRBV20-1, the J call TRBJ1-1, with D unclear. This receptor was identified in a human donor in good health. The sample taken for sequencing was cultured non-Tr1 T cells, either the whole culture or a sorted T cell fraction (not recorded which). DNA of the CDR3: TGCAGTGCTAGAGGCCCTCAGACTGAAGCTTTCTTT. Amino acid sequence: CSARGPQTEAFF.